This TCR beta chain was sequenced for a study of OX40 agonist ivuxolimab in advanced cancers. This clone was observed a few times. Libraries were prepared by immunoSEQ multiplex PCR; TCRdb keeps only in-frame clonotypes and omits some of them. The sample lists about 18,000 clones, 60% to 80% occurring once. The CDR3 has 15 residues. Trimming cost V 7 bases and J 6 bases; bases outside gene matches: 9. Germline CDR1 and CDR2: LNHDA and SQIVND (reference sequence). The clonotype originates from an adult with an advanced solid tumor such as melanoma, head and neck, liver or kidney cancer. Here the sequenced sample was CD4+ or CD8+ T cells sorted from blood, taken in a trial of the OX40 agonist ivuxolimab. V gene TRBV19 combines with J gene TRBJ1-5, with 10 bases lining up with TRBD1. CDR3 loop: CASKTGTGEGQPQHF. CDR3 bases: TGTGCCAGTAAAACCGGGACAGGGGAAGGTCAGCCCCAGCATTTT.